What follows are 25 T cell receptor beta chains derived from one specimen sequenced in a study of CD8+CD57+ T cells in acquired aplastic anemia. Profiling that covered TCR beta VDJ and CDR3 relied on genomic DNA as its template. TCRdb reprocessed the reads with MiXCR, giving one entry per CDR3 protein. The sample contains 150,000 to 200,000 distinct CDR3 sequences, around 65% of which appear only once. The sequenced sample was sorted CD4+, CD8+, or CD8+CD57+ T cells (not recorded which) from PBMCs. These receptors were obtained from a human donor with severe aplastic anemia or a healthy control (not recorded which).

This clonotype has at least ten counts. CDR3 protein: CACGLLNTEAFF. The CDR3, as DNA: TGTGCCTGTGGACTGCTGAACACTGAAGCTTTCTTT. This chain connects TRBV13 to TRBJ1-1; D gene ambiguous. Germline assignment: CDR1 PRHDT and CDR2 FYEKMQ (reference sequence). Trimming took off 11 bases at V and 0 bases at J, with 10 bases between the two ends. There are 12 residues in the CDR3.

The chain is built from TRBV19 and TRBJ1-2, with TRBD1 matching 7 bases. CDR1 is LNHDA and CDR2 is SQIVND in the germline V gene (reference sequence). J gave up 4 bases and V 5 bases, and 7 bases lay outside the gene matches. The CDR3 has 14 amino acids. The CDR3 region is CASSPSTGFYGYTF. For the CDR3, the DNA is TGTGCCAGTAGTCCATCGACAGGGTTCTATGGCTACACCTTC. Drawing the rest from reference TRBV19 and TRBJ1-2, the complete variable domain is DGGITQSPKYLFRKEGQNVTLSCEQNLNHDAMYWYRQDPGQGLRLIYYSQIVNDFQKGDIAEGYSVSREKKESFPLTVTSAQKNPTAFYLCASSPSTGFYGYTFGSGTRLTVV.

This clonotype occurred once. The chain recombines TRBV20-1 with TRBJ1-5; TRBD1 agrees at 8 bases. Unmatched junction bases numbered 4, after V lost 7 bases and J lost 2 bases. The germline CDR1 and CDR2 sequences are DFQATT and SNEGSKA (reference sequence). The length of the CDR3 is 13 residues. The CDR3 nucleotides read TGCAGTGTGAAGACAGGGGGCAATCAGCCCCAGCATTTT. It codes for CSVKTGGNQPQHF.

Only a few counts were recorded for this clonotype. This rearrangement joins TRBV7-3 to TRBJ2-7, with D perhaps matching TRBD1 (5 bases). The V gene's germline CDR1 is SGHTA and CDR2 FQGTGA. This CDR3 is built from 13 residues. Trimming pared 2 bases from V and 6 bases from J, leaving 11 bases between. The CDR3 DNA reads as TGTGCCAGCAGCTTAGGGGCGAAGGGCGAGCAGTACTTC. It specifies CASSLGAKGEQYF.

V gene TRBV19 combines with J gene TRBJ1-6; the D gene is possibly TRBD1 (6 bases). Per germline, CDR1 LNHDA and CDR2 SQIVND (reference sequence). There are 14 residues in the CDR3. With 7 bases removed from V and 6 bases from J, the gap between germline ends came to 13 bases. The CDR3 DNA follows: TGTGCCAGTACCTCCGGGACAATTAATTCACCCCTCCACTTT. Protein product: CASTSGTINSPLHF.

For this clonotype: The DNA is left out, because the CDR3 cannot be placed on it with certainty; the CDR3 is given as TCRdb lists it. V and J are TRBV29-1 and TRBJ1-1. Per germline, CDR1 SQVTM and CDR2 ANQGSEA. Both ends counted, the CDR3 spans 20 residues. The CDR3 here is CSVEGGSSYEQYFGPILAFF.

The chain links TRBV7-6 to TRBJ2-1; 9 bases are a match to TRBD1. This CDR3 region has 14 residues. The V segment lost 8 bases and the J segment 5 bases; nucleotides outside the gene matches: 7. CDR1 and CDR2 (germline): SGHVS, FNYEAQ. CDR3 loop: CASQQGAADNEQFF. The CDR3, as DNA: TGTGCCAGCCAACAGGGGGCAGCGGACAATGAGCAGTTCTTC.

The gene calls are TRBV24-1 and TRBJ2-1; 15 bases line up with TRBD2. CDR1 KGHDR and CDR2 SFDVKD come from the germline V gene. This CDR3 is built from 15 residues. The V segment lost 9 bases and the J segment 9 bases; nucleotides outside the gene matches: 8. The CDR3 here is CATAVPGLAGGEQFF. In nucleotides, the CDR3 is TGTGCCACCGCCGTTCCGGGACTAGCGGGAGGTGAGCAGTTCTTC.

The chain has TRBV5-4 and TRBJ2-3, with D tentatively TRBD2 (6 bases). The germline CDR1 and CDR2 sequences are SGHNT and YYREEE (reference sequence). CDR3 length: 16 amino acids. With 5 bases removed from V and 4 bases from J, the gap between germline ends came to 20 bases. CDR3 residues: CASSSTALTRADTQYF. CDR3 bases: TGTGCCAGCAGTTCCACAGCCCTGACTAGAGCAGATACGCAGTATTTT. The full variable domain, its missing parts supplied by reference TRBV5-4 and TRBJ2-3, is ETGVTQSPTHLIKTRGQQVTLRCSSQSGHNTVSWYQQALGQGPQFIFQYYREEENGRGNFPPRFSGLQFPNYSSELNVNALELDDSALYLCASSSTALTRADTQYFGPGTRLTVL.

V usage is TRBV10-1 and J usage is TRBJ2-7; a weak D match, TRBD1 (6 bases). The CDR3 length is 15 residues. Germline V lookup: CDR1 WNHNN, CDR2 SYGVQD (reference sequence). Trimming removed 0 bases from V and 5 bases from J, with 14 bases in between. DNA for the CDR3: TGCGCCAGCAGTGAGTCTATAGACAGGTCCCACGAGCAGTACTTC. This codes for CASSESIDRSHEQYF.

V is TRBV20-1 and J is TRBJ2-7; 11 nucleotides line up with TRBD2. The V gene's germline CDR1 is DFQATT and CDR2 SNEGSKA (reference sequence). The CDR3 runs 15 residues. The trim removed 5 bases at V and 6 bases at J, leaving 12 bases unmatched. The CDR3 sequence: CSAPRGSGGDREQYF. Written as DNA, the CDR3 is TGCAGTGCTCCCCGGGGTAGCGGGGGGGATCGCGAGCAGTACTTC.

This clonotype was recorded many times. The chain joins TRBV20-1 to TRBJ2-5, with 8 bases aligning to TRBD2. From germline, CDR1 is DFQATT and CDR2 SNEGSKA (reference sequence). The J segment lost 4 bases and the V segment lost 6 bases, leaving 10 bases of the junction unmatched. This CDR3 spans 14 amino acids. The DNA for the CDR3 is TGCAGTGCAACGCCCGGGAGGGTTGGAGAGACCCAGTACTTC. It translates to CSATPGRVGETQYF.

This clonotype was counted many times. This chain uses TRBV20-1 with TRBJ2-5, with 7 bases fitting TRBD2. The V segment lost 0 bases and the J segment 5 bases; nucleotides outside the gene matches: 6. The CDR3 length is 14 residues. CDR1 is DFQATT and CDR2 is SNEGSKA in the germline V gene (reference sequence). The DNA of the CDR3 is TGCAGTGCTAGAGATCAGTTCGGGAGGGAGACCCAGTACTTC. Protein product: CSARDQFGRETQYF.

This clonotype showed up many times. V and J are TRBV6-5 and TRBJ2-5; D perhaps matches TRBD2 (7 bases). Trimming left V 5 bases short and J 4 bases short, with 11 bases between. From germline, CDR1 is MNHEY and CDR2 SVGAGI. The length of the CDR3 is 13 residues. The CDR3 here is CASSPRGAETQYF. CDR3 coding DNA: TGTGCCAGCAGTCCTCGGGGGGCAGAGACCCAGTACTTC.

The rearrangement joins TRBV19 to TRBJ2-7; D uncertain. The CDR3 contains 13 residues. Germline values: CDR1 LNHDA, CDR2 SQIVND (reference sequence). V dropped 9 bases and J dropped 7 bases, with 19 bases sitting between them. As DNA, the CDR3 is TGTGCCAGCCGCCCCCCCCGGGTCGGGGAGCAGTACTTC. Translated: CASRPPRVGEQYF.

The chain combines TRBV12-3 or TRBV12-4 with TRBJ2-3; TRBD2 is a possible D gene (5 bases). Trimming cost V 6 bases and J 2 bases, with 12 bases left between them. CDR3 length: 14 residues. DNA of the CDR3: TGTGCCAGCAGCCGCACGGGGAACACAGATACGCAGTATTTT. It codes for CASSRTGNTDTQYF.

This clonotype was seen once. The chain carries TRBV10-3 and TRBJ1-1, with D perhaps matching TRBD1 (5 bases). Germline V gives CDR1 ENHRY, CDR2 SYGVKD. The CDR3 consists of 20 residues. V was shortened by 3 bases and J by 0 bases, with 26 bases between the two germline ends. The CDR3 sequence: CAISDSPGHARGAMNTEAFF. The CDR3 DNA is TGTGCCATCAGTGATTCACCCGGTCATGCAAGAGGGGCTATGAACACTGAAGCTTTCTTT.

The J gene is TRBJ2-7, the V gene TRBV19; 7 bases are a match to TRBD2. The CDR3 extends over 14 amino acids. Germline CDR1 LNHDA, CDR2 SQIVND (reference sequence). Losses at the gene ends were 5 bases for V and 3 bases for J; bases not matched to a gene: 7. The CDR3 nucleotides are TGTGCCAGTAGTGCACGGGGGGTACTCTACGAGCAGTACTTC. This sequence encodes CASSARGVLYEQYF.

J is TRBJ2-7 and V is TRBV4-3; 12 nucleotides line up with TRBD1. The CDR3 is 17 residues long. CDR1 and CDR2 from the germline V gene are LGHNA and YSLEER. V was pared by 0 bases and J by 3 bases, with 6 bases of the junction left unmatched. The DNA for the CDR3 is TGCGCCAGCAGCCAAGATACGGGGACAGGGGGCAGCTACGAGCAGTACTTC. Translated: CASSQDTGTGGSYEQYF.

V usage is TRBV7-2 and J usage is TRBJ2-5, with unresolved D. The germline gives CDR1 SGHTA, CDR2 FQGNSA. Trimming left V 1 base short and J 5 bases short, with 5 bases between. The CDR3 has 12 amino acids. The CDR3, as DNA: TGTGCCAGCAGCTTAGGTTGGGAGACCCAGTACTTC. This translates into CASSLGWETQYF.

V and J are TRBV7-8 and TRBJ2-7; D possibly uses TRBD1 or TRBD2 (5 bases each). CDR3 length: 16 amino acids. Germline CDR1 and CDR2: SGHVS and FQNEAQ. Trimming stripped 5 bases from V and 2 bases from J, with 19 bases between. The CDR3 DNA reads TGTGCCAGCAGCGTAGGCAGAGGGCAGGGCGCCTACGAGCAGTACTTC. Its translation is CASSVGRGQGAYEQYF.

This clonotype has ten or more counts. V and J are TRBV6-4 and TRBJ2-3, with TRBD2 identical over 12 bases. V gave up 4 bases and J gave up 1 base; unmatched junction bases: 0. Per the germline V gene, CDR1 is MRHNA and CDR2 is SNTAGT. The CDR3 length is 15 residues. The DNA of the CDR3 is TGTGCCAGCAGTGGGACTAGCGGGGGCACAGATACGCAGTATTTT. Its protein product is CASSGTSGGTDTQYF.

The J gene is TRBJ2-5, the V gene TRBV2, with D perhaps TRBD2 (6 bases). Looked up from germline, CDR1 is SNHLY and CDR2 is FYNNEI. The CDR3 sequence is 14 residues long. The V and J ends lost 5 bases and 7 bases respectively, with 17 bases between them. The CDR3 sequence is CASSRSGVFGTQYF. CDR3 nucleotide sequence: TGTGCCAGCAGTAGGTCGGGGGTGTTCGGGACCCAGTACTTC.

The chain recombines TRBV20-1 with TRBJ2-7, with 7 bases aligning to TRBD2. J lost 1 base, V lost 2 bases, and 11 bases had no gene match. The V gene's germline CDR1 is DFQATT and CDR2 SNEGSKA (reference sequence). This CDR3 spans 16 amino acids. The DNA for the CDR3 is TGCAGTGCTAGACCGACTATGGGGGGGATGTCCTACGAGCAGTACTTC. Protein: CSARPTMGGMSYEQYF.

J is TRBJ1-3 and V is TRBV19; 8 nucleotides align to TRBD1. The ends lost 4 bases at V and 2 bases at J; junction bases unmatched: 7. Germline assignment: CDR1 LNHDA and CDR2 SQIVND (reference sequence). The CDR3 consists of 16 residues. This CDR3 is CASSTRTGLAGNTIYF. The CDR3 region has the DNA TGTGCCAGTAGTACCCGGACAGGGCTTGCTGGAAACACCATATATTTT.